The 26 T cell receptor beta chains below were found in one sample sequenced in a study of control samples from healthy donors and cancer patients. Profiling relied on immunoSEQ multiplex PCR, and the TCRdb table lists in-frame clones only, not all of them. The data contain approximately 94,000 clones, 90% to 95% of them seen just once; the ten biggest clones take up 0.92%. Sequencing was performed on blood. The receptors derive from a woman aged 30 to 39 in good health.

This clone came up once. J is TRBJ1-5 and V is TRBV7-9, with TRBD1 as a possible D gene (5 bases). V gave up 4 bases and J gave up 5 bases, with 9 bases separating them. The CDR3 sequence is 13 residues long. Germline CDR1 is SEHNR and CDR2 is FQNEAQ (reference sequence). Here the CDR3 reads CASSWDGYQPQHF. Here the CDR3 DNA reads TGTGCCAGCAGCTGGGACGGATATCAGCCCCAGCATTTT.

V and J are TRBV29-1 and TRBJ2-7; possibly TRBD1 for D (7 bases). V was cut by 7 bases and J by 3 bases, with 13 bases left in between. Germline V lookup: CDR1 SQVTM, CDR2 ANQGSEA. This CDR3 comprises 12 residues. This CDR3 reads CSAQGGGYEQYF. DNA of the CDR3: TGCAGCGCCCAGGGGGGCGGCTACGAGCAGTACTTC.

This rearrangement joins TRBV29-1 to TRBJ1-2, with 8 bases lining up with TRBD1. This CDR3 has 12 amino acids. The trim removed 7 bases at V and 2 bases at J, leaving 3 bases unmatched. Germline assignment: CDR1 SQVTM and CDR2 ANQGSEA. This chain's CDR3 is CSGGDRNYGYTF. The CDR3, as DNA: TGCAGCGGGGGGGACAGGAACTATGGCTACACCTTC. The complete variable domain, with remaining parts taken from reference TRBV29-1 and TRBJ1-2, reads SAVISQKPSRDICQRGTSLTIQCQVDSQVTMMFWYRQQPGQSLTLIATANQGSEATYESGFVIDKFPISRPNLTFSTLTVSNMSPEDSSIYLCSGGDRNYGYTFGSGTRLTVV.

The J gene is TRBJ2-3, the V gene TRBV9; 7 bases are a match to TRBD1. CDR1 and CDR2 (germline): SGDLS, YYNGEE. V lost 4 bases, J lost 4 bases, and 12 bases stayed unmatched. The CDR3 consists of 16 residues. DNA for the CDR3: TGTGCCAGCAGCATCAACAGGGGAAGAGGGGCAGATACGCAGTATTTT. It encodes CASSINRGRGADTQYF.

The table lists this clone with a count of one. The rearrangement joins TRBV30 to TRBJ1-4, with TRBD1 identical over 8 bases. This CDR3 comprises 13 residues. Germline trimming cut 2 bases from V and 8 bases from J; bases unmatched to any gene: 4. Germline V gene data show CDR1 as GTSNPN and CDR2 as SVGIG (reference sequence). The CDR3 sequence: CAWSPRDREKLFF. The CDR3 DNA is TGTGCCTGGAGTCCCCGGGACAGGGAAAAACTGTTTTTT.

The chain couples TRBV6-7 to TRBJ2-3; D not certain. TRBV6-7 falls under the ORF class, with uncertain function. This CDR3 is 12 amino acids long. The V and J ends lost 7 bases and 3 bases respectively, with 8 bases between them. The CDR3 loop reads CASIGKTDTQYF. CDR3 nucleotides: TGTGCCAGCATAGGCAAAACAGATACGCAGTATTTT.

The CDR3 sequence: CASSLTGDSNQPQHF. The CDR3 DNA is TGCGCCAGCAGCTTGACGGGGGATAGCAATCAGCCCCAGCATTTT. The chain links TRBV5-1 to TRBJ1-5; D is possibly TRBD1 (5 bases). Germline V gives CDR1 SGHRS, CDR2 YFSETQ. V was cut by 1 base and J by 0 bases, with 8 bases left in between. CDR3 length: 15 residues.

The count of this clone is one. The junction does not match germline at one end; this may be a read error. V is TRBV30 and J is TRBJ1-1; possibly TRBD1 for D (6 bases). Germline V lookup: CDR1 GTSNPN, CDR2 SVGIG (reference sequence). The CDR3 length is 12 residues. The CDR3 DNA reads TGTGCCTCCCCAATGGGGGGGGCTGACGCTTTCTTT. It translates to CASPMGGADAFF.

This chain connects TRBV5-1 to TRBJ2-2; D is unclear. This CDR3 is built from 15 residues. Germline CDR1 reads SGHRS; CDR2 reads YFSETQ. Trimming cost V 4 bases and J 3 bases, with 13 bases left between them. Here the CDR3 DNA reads TGCGCCAGCAGCCTTTACACAGATCACACCGGGGAGCTGTTTTTT. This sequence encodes CASSLYTDHTGELFF.

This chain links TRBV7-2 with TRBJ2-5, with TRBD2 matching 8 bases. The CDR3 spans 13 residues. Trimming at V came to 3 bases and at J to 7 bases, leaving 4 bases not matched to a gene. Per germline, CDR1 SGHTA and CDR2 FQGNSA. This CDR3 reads CASSFGTRGTQYF. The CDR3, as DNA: TGTGCCAGCAGCTTCGGGACTAGAGGGACCCAGTACTTC.

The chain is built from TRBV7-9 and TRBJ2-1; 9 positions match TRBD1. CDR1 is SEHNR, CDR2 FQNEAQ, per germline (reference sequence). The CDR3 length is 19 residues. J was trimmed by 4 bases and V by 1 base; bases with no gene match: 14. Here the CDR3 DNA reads TGTGCCAGCAGCTTAGTTCGTTCTCGCGGGACAGGGTCGTACAATGAGCAGTTCTTC. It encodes CASSLVRSRGTGSYNEQFF.

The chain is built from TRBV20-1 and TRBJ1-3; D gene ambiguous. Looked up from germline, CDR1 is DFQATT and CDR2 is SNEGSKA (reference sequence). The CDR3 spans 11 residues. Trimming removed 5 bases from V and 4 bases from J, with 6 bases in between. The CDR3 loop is CSAYKGNTIYF. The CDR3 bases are TGCAGTGCTTACAAGGGAAACACCATATATTTT.

The CDR3 region is CASSFMGTEAFF. The CDR3 DNA reads TGTGCCAGCAGTTTTATGGGCACTGAAGCTTTCTTT. The chain is built from TRBV28 and TRBJ1-1, with unresolved D. Germline V gene data show CDR1 as MDHEN and CDR2 as SYDVKM. There are 12 residues in the CDR3. Trimming left V 3 bases short and J 4 bases short, with 6 bases between.

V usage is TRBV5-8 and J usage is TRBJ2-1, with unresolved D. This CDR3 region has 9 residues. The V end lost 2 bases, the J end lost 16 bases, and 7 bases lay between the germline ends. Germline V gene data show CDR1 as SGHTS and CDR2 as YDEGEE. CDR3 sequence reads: CASSLLTFF. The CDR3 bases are TGTGCCAGCAGCTTATTGACTTTCTTC.

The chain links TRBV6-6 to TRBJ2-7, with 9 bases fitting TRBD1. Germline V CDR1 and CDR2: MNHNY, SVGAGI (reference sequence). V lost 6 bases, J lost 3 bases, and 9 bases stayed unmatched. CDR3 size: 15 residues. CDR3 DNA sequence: TGTGCCAGCAGGATGCGACAGGGGGGACACTACGAGCAGTACTTC. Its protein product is CASRMRQGGHYEQYF.

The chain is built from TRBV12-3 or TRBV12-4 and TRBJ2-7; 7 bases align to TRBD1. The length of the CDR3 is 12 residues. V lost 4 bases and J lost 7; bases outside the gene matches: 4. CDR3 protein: CASSWTGGEQYF. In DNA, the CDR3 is TGTGCCAGCAGTTGGACAGGCGGGGAGCAGTACTTC.

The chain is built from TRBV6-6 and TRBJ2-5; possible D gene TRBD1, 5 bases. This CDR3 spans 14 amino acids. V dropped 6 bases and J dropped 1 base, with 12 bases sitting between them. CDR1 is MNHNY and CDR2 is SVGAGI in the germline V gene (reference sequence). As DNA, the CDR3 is TGTGCCAGCAGGCTTGGACATCTCCAAGAGACCCAGTACTTC. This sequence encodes CASRLGHLQETQYF.

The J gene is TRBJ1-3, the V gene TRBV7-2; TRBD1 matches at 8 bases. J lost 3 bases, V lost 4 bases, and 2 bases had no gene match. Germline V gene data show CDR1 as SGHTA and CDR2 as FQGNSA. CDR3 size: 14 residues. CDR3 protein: CASSYGQGGNTIYF. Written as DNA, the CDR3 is TGTGCCAGCAGCTACGGACAGGGTGGAAACACCATATATTTT.

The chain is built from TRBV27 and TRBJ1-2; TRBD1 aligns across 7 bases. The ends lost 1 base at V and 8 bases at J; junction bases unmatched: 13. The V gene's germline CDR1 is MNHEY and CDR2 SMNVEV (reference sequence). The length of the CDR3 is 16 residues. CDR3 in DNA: TGTGCCAGCAGTTTATTGGGACAGCCATTAGACGGGGGCTACACCTTC. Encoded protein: CASSLLGQPLDGGYTF.

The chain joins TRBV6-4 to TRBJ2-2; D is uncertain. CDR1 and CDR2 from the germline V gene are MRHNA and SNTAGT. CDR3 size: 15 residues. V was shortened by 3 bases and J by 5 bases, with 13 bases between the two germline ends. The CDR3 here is CASSERSFDTGELFF. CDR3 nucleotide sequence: TGTGCCAGCAGTGAACGGAGTTTCGATACCGGGGAGCTGTTTTTT.

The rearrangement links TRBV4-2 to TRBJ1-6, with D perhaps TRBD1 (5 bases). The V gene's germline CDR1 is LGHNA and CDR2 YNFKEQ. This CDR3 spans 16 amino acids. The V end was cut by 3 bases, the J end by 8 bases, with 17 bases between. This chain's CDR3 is CASSQIGVGGDSPLHF. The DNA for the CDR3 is TGTGCCAGCAGCCAGATTGGGGTCGGGGGGGATTCACCCCTCCACTTT.

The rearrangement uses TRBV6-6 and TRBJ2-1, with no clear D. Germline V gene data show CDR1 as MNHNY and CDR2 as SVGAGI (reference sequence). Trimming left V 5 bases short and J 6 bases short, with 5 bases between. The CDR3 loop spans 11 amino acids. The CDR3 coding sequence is TGTGCCAGCAGTAGGGCCAATGAGCAGTTCTTC. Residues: CASSRANEQFF.

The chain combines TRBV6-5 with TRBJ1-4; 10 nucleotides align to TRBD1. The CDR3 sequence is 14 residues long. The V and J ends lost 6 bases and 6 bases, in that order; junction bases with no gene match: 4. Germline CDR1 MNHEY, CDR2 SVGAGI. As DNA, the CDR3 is TGTGCCAGCAGAACCGGGACAGGGGATGAAAAACTGTTTTTT. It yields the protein CASRTGTGDEKLFF.

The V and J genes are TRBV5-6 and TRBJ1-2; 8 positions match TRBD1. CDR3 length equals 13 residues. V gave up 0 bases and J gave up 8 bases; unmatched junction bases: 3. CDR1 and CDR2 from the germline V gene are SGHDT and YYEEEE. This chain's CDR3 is CASSLAGGRGYTF. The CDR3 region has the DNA TGTGCCAGCAGCTTGGCAGGGGGCAGAGGCTACACCTTC.

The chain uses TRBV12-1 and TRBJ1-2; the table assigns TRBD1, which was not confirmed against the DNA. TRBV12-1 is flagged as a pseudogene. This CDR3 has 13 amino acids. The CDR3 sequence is CASSFGQGDGYTF. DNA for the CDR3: TGTGCCAGCAGCTTTGGGCAGGGGGACGGCTACACCTTC.

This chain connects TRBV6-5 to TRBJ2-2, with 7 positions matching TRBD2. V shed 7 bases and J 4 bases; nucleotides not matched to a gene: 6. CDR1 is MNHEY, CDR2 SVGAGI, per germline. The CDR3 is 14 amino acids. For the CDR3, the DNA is TGTGCCAGCATTCGGGCTAGCGGCACCGGGGAGCTGTTTTTT. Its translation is CASIRASGTGELFF.